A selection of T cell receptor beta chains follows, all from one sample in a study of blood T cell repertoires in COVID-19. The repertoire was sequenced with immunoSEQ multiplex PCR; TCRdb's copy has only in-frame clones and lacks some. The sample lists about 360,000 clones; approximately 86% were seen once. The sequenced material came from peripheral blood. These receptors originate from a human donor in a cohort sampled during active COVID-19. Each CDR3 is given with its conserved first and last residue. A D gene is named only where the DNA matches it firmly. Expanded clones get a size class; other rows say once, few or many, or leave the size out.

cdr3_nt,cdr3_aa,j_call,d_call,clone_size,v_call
TGCAGCGTTGCAGAGGGGGGTGGCAATCAGCCCCAGCATTTT,CSVAEGGGNQPQHF,TRBJ1-5,-,-,TRBV29-1
TGTGCCAGCAGCTTAGATCTAATGAACACTGAAGCTTTCTTT,CASSLDLMNTEAFF,TRBJ1-1,-,-,TRBV7-8
TGTGCCAGCAGCTTAACGCGCACCTACGAGCAGTACTTC,CASSLTRTYEQYF,TRBJ2-7,-,-,TRBV7-2
TGTGCCAGCTCACTCATCGACAGGGGTTCTGAAAAACTGTTTTTT,CASSLIDRGSEKLFF,TRBJ1-4,TRBD1,-,TRBV18
TGTGCCAGCAGCAAAAATGCAAGGGGAACAGATACGCAGTATTTT,CASSKNARGTDTQYF,TRBJ2-3,-,-,TRBV5-4
TGTGCCAGCAGCCAATCCACCGGCGGCCCGGGGTATTTT,CASSQSTGGPGYF,TRBJ2-3,-,-,TRBV14
TGTGCCAGCAGCCAAGATTTGGACAGGGGCTACGAGCAGTACTTC,CASSQDLDRGYEQYF,TRBJ2-7,TRBD1,-,TRBV3-1/TRBV3-2
TGTGCCAGCCATCCCTTAGGTCGGGGGAAATACACTGAAGCTTTCTTT,CASHPLGRGKYTEAFF,TRBJ1-1,-,-,TRBV6-6
TGTGCCACCAGTGATTTAGCGGGAGATACGTACAATGAGCAGTTCTTC,CATSDLAGDTYNEQFF,TRBJ2-1,TRBD2,-,TRBV24-1
TGCAGCGTTGCGACTAGCGGGAGTTCGGGTACGCAGTATTTT,CSVATSGSSGTQYF,TRBJ2-3,TRBD2,-,TRBV29-1
TGTGCCTGGAGTGTAACAGTAGCTACCCGGAGGGATGAGCAGTTCTTC,CAWSVTVATRRDEQFF,TRBJ2-1,-,-,TRBV30
TGCGCCAGCAGCTCGGTTAGCGGGGGGGGCACAGATACGCAGTATTTT,CASSSVSGGGTDTQYF,TRBJ2-3,TRBD2,-,TRBV5-1
TGTGCCAGCACGGCGGGAGATAGCTACGAGCAGTACTTC,CASTAGDSYEQYF,TRBJ2-7,TRBD2,-,TRBV28
TGTGCCAGCAGCCCGCTAGCGACCAGCTCCTACGAGCAGTACTTC,CASSPLATSSYEQYF,TRBJ2-7,-,-,TRBV7-2
TGTGCCAGCAGCTTAGATCGGGGATATATTGGGTCACCCCTCCACTTT,CASSLDRGYIGSPLHF,TRBJ1-6,-,-,TRBV11-2
TGCGCCAGCAGCGGGAATTCTGGGAGCCAAGAGACCCAGTACTTC,CASSGNSGSQETQYF,TRBJ2-5,-,-,TRBV5-1
TGTGCCAGTAGTGCCGGGACAGTCTGGCGTGATTCACCCCTCCACTTT,CASSAGTVWRDSPLHF,TRBJ1-6,TRBD1,-,TRBV19
TGTGCCTGGAGCATCGGGATAACTAGCGGGAGCACAGATACGCAGTATTTT,CAWSIGITSGSTDTQYF,TRBJ2-3,TRBD2,-,TRBV30
TGTGCCAGCAGGGGGCGGCCGCCTAGCACAGATACGCAGTATTTT,CASRGRPPSTDTQYF,TRBJ2-3,-,-,TRBV7-2
TGTGCCACCGGGGGTGGGTTAGACTACGAGCAGTACTTC,CATGGGLDYEQYF,TRBJ2-7,-,-,TRBV9
TGTGCCAGCAGCTTGGCGGGACAGGGGAACTATGGCTACACCTTC,CASSLAGQGNYGYTF,TRBJ1-2,TRBD1,-,TRBV5-8
TGTGCCAGCAGCTTCTTGGATACGCAGTATTTT,CASSFLDTQYF,TRBJ2-3,-,-,TRBV6-5
TGTGCCAGCAGTTTATCGGCCAGGGGAACAACCGAGCAGTACTTC,CASSLSARGTTEQYF,TRBJ2-7,-,once,TRBV27
TGCAGCGTTGAGCGCAGGGGAGACACTGAAGCTTTCTTT,CSVERRGDTEAFF,TRBJ1-1,-,-,TRBV29-1
TGCGCCAGCAGCTTGGAATCGGGGGGCTCTGGAAACACCATATATTTT,CASSLESGGSGNTIYF,TRBJ1-3,-,-,TRBV5-1
TGTGCCAGCAGCTCGGGGGAGACCCAGTACTTC,CASSSGETQYF,TRBJ2-5,-,-,TRBV3-1/TRBV3-2